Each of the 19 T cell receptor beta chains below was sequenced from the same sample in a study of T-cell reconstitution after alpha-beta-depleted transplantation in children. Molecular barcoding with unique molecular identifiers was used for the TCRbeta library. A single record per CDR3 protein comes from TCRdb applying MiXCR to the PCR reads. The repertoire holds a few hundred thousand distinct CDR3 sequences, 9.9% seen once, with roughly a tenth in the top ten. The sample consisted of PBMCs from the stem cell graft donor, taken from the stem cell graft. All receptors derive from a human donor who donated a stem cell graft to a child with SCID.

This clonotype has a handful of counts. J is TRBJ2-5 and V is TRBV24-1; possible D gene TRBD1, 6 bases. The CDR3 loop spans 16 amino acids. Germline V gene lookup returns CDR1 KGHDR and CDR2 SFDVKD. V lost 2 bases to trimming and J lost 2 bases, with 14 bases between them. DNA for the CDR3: TGTGCCACCAGTGATTCAGGCATAGGACAGCAAGAGACCCAGTACTTC. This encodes CATSDSGIGQQETQYF.

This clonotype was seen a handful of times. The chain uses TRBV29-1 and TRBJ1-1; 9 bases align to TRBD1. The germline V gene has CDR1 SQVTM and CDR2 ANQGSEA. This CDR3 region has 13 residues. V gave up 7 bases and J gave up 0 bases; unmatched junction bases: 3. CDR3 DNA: TGCAGCGCGGGACAGGGAGTGAACACTGAAGCTTTCTTT. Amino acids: CSAGQGVNTEAFF.

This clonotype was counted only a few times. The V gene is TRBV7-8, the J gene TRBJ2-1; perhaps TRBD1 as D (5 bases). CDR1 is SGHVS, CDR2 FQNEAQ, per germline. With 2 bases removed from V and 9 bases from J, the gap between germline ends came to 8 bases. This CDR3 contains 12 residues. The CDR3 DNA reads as TGTGCCAGCAGCTTACGACAGTCTGAGCAGTTCTTC. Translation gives CASSLRQSEQFF.

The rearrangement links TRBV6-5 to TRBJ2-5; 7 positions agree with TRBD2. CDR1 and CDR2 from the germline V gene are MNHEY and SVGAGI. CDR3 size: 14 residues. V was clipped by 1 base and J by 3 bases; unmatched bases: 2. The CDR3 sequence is CASSYFGGEETQYF. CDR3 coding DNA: TGTGCCAGCAGTTACTTTGGGGGGGAAGAGACCCAGTACTTC.

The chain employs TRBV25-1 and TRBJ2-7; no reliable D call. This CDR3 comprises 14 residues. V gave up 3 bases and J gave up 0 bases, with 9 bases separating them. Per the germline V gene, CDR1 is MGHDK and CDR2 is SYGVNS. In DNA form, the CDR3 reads TGTGCCAGCAGTGAGTACGGCAGCTCCTACGAGCAGTACTTC. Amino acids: CASSEYGSSYEQYF.

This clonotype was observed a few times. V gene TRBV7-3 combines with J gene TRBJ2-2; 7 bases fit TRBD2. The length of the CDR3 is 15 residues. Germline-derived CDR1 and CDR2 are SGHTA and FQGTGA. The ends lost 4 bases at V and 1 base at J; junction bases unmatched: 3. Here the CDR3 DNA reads TGTGCCAGCAGCTCGGGACTATTGAACACCGGGGAGCTGTTTTTT. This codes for CASSSGLLNTGELFF.

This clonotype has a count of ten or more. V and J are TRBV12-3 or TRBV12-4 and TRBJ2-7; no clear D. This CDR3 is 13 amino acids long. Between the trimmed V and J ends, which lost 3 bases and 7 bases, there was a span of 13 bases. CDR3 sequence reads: CASSFQKAGEQYF. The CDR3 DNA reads TGTGCCAGCAGTTTTCAGAAAGCTGGTGAGCAGTACTTC.

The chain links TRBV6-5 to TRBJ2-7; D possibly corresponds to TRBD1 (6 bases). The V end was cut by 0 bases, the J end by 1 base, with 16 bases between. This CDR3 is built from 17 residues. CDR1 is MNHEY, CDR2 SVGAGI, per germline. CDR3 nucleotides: TGTGCCAGCAGTTACTCGGGCAGGGGAATATCTTCCTACGAGCAGTACTTC. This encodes CASSYSGRGISSYEQYF.

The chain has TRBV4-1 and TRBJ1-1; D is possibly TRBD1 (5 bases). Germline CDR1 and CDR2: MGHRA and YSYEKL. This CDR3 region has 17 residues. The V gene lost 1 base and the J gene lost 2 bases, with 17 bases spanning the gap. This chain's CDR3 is CASSQVRGDIGNTEAFF. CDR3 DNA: TGCGCCAGCAGCCAAGTAAGGGGAGACATAGGAAACACTGAAGCTTTCTTT.

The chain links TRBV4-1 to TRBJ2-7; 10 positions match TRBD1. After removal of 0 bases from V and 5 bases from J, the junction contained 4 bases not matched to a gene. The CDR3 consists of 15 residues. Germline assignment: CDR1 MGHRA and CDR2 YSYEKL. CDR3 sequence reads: CASSQDQGTGDEQYF. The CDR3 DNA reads TGCGCCAGCAGCCAAGATCAAGGGACAGGGGACGAGCAGTACTTC.

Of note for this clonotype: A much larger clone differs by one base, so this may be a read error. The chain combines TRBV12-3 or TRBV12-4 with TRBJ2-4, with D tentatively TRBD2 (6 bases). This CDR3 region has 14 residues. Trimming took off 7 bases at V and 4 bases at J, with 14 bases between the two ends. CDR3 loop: CASTKGRQKNIQYF. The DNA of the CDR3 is TGTGCCAGCACCAAAGGGAGGCAGAAAAACATTCAGTACTTC.

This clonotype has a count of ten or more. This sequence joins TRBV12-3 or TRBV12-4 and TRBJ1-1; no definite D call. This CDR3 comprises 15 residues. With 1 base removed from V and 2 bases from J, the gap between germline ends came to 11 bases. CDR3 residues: CASSLGLTDNTEAFF. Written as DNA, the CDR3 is TGTGCCAGCAGTTTAGGACTGACGGATAACACTGAAGCTTTCTTT.

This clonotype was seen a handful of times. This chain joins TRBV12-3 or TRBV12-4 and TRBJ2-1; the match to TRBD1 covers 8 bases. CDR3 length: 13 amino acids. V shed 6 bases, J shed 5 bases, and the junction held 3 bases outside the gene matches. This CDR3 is CASRADRDNEQFF. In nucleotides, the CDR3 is TGTGCCAGCAGGGCGGACAGGGACAATGAGCAGTTCTTC.

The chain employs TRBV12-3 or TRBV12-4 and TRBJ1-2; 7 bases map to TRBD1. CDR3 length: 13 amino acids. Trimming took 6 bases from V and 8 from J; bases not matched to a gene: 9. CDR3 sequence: CASREQGLGGYTF. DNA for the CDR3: TGTGCCAGCAGGGAACAGGGGTTAGGAGGCTACACCTTC.

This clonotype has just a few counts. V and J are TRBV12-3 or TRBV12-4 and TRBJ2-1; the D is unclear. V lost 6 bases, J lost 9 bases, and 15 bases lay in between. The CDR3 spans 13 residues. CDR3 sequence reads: CASSPRDSREQFF. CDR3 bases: TGTGCCAGCAGCCCAAGGGATAGTCGTGAGCAGTTCTTC.

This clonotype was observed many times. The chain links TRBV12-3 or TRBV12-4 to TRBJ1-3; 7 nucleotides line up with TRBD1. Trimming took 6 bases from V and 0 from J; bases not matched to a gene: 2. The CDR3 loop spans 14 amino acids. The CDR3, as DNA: TGTGCCAGCAGGGACAGGACCTCTGGAAACACCATATATTTT. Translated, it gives CASRDRTSGNTIYF.

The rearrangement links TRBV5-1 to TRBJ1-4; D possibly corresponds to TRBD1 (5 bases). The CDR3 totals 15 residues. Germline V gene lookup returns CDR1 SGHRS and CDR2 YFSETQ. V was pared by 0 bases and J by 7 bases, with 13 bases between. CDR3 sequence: CASSLATGIAEKLFF. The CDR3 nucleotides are TGCGCCAGCAGCTTGGCCACAGGAATTGCTGAAAAACTGTTTTTT.

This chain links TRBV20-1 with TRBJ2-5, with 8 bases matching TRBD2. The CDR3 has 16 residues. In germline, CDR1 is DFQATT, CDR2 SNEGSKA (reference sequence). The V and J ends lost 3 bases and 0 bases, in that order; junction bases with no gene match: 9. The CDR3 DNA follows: TGCAGTGCTAGGCGGAAGCGGGGGACCTACCAAGAGACCCAGTACTTC. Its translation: CSARRKRGTYQETQYF.

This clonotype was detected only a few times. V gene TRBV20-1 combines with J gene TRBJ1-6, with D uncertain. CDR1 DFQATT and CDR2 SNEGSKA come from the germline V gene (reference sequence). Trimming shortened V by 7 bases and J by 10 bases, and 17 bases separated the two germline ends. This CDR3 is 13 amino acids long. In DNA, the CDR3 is TGCAGTGTGATCGGCAGGAGCGACTCACCCCTCCACTTT. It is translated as CSVIGRSDSPLHF.